A single sample is the source of the 21 T cell receptor beta chains below, sequenced in a study of blood T cell repertoires in COVID-19. Measured with immunoSEQ multiplex PCR; TCRdb has only the in-frame clones, and not every one. The sample includes 70,000 to 85,000 clones, about 86% of them seen just once. What was sequenced was peripheral blood. The receptors derive from an elderly woman in a cohort sampled during active or convalescent COVID-19.

V gene TRBV6-5 combines with J gene TRBJ1-5; D is unclear. V was trimmed by 2 bases and J by 3 bases, leaving 5 bases between them. This CDR3 comprises 13 residues. The germline V gene encodes CDR1 MNHEY and CDR2 SVGAGI. CDR3: CASSYTVNQPQHF. DNA of the CDR3: TGTGCCAGCAGTTACACAGTCAATCAGCCCCAGCATTTT.

The genes are TRBV6-1 and TRBJ1-1, with 10 bases that match TRBD1. This CDR3 region has 16 residues. Germline CDR1 reads MNHNS; CDR2 reads SASEGT. J was trimmed by 8 bases and V by 3 bases; bases with no gene match: 12. CDR3 protein: CASSEEGGTGDWEAFF. Here the CDR3 DNA reads TGTGCCAGCAGTGAGGAGGGGGGGACAGGGGACTGGGAAGCTTTCTTT.

The V and J genes are TRBV5-1 and TRBJ1-1; possibly TRBD1 for D (6 bases). CDR3 length: 15 residues. Trimming took 3 bases from V and 2 from J, leaving 14 bases between them. In germline, CDR1 is SGHRS, CDR2 YFSETQ. The CDR3 DNA reads as TGCGCCAGCAGCTCCACAGGGAATCCTAACACTGAAGCTTTCTTT. Encoded protein: CASSSTGNPNTEAFF.

The chain joins TRBV5-1 to TRBJ1-2; TRBD1 agrees at 9 bases. With 9 bases clipped from V and 6 bases from J, the junction kept 9 bases outside the gene matches. The CDR3 is made up of 13 amino acids. In germline, CDR1 is SGHRS, CDR2 YFSETQ. CDR3 region: CATSGTGLHGYTF. The CDR3 DNA follows: TGCGCCACCTCCGGGACAGGGTTGCATGGCTACACCTTC.

This chain links TRBV13 with TRBJ2-3; no definite D call. The V end lost 4 bases, the J end lost 6 bases, and 8 bases lay between the germline ends. The CDR3 consists of 12 residues. Germline-derived CDR1 and CDR2 are PRHDT and FYEKMQ (reference sequence). This CDR3 is CASSSPEDTQYF. As DNA, the CDR3 is TGTGCCAGCAGCTCCCCCGAGGATACGCAGTATTTT. Full variable domain (outside the CDR3, taken from reference TRBV13 and TRBJ2-3): AAGVIQSPRHLIKEKRETATLKCYPIPRHDTVYWYQQGPGQDPQFLISFYEKMQSDKGSIPDRFSAQQFSDYHSELNMSSLELGDSALYFCASSSPEDTQYFGPGTRLTVL.

The J gene is TRBJ2-7, the V gene TRBV11-2; TRBD2 matches 9 bases. Germline V gene data show CDR1 as SGHAT and CDR2 as FQNNGV. Trimming removed 3 bases from V and 5 bases from J; junction bases left unmatched: 8. The CDR3 length is 15 residues. The CDR3, as DNA: TGTGCCAGCAGCTTGGGCGGGAGGGCTCTCGACGAGCAGTACTTC. This translates into CASSLGGRALDEQYF.

This clone has just a few counts. This chain joins TRBV19 and TRBJ1-4; TRBD1 matches 7 bases. The CDR3 is made up of 14 amino acids. Germline assignment: CDR1 LNHDA and CDR2 SQIVND (reference sequence). J gave up 14 bases and V 6 bases, and 15 bases lay outside the gene matches. CDR3 sequence (DNA): TGTGCCAGTAGCAATCGGGGACAGCCCCCATGGCTGTTTTTT. Its translation: CASSNRGQPPWLFF. The whole variable domain, filled in from reference TRBV19 and TRBJ1-4, reads DGGITQSPKYLFRKEGQNVTLSCEQNLNHDAMYWYRQDPGQGLRLIYYSQIVNDFQKGDIAEGYSVSREKKESFPLTVTSAQKNPTAFYLCASSNRGQPPWLFFGSGTQLSVL.

In this sample, this clone turned up once. V gene TRBV18 combines with J gene TRBJ2-7; 7 bases are shared with TRBD1. From germline, CDR1 is KGHSH and CDR2 LQKENI. The length of the CDR3 is 13 residues. The V segment lost 4 bases and the J segment 1 base; nucleotides outside the gene matches: 1. The CDR3 region has the DNA TGTGCCAGCTCACAGGACAGGTCCTACGAGCAGTACGTC. As protein: CASSQDRSYEQYV.

This clone was seen a handful of times. The rearrangement joins TRBV18 to TRBJ2-5; 10 positions agree with TRBD1. Germline V lookup: CDR1 KGHSH, CDR2 LQKENI. The CDR3 spans 17 residues. V gave up 0 bases and J gave up 1 base; unmatched junction bases: 5. CDR3 coding DNA: TGTGCCAGCTCACCACCGTTGACAGGGGGCCGCCAAGAGACCCAGTACTTC. This codes for CASSPPLTGGRQETQYF.

The chain is built from TRBV10-2 and TRBJ2-2; 7 bases line up with TRBD2. The CDR3 is 16 residues long. CDR1 is WSHSY and CDR2 is SAAADI in the germline V gene. V lost 4 bases and J lost 0; bases outside the gene matches: 5. This CDR3 is CASSGPLAPNTGELFF. In nucleotides, the CDR3 is TGCGCCAGCAGTGGCCCACTAGCGCCGAACACCGGGGAGCTGTTTTTT.

The chain carries TRBV21-1 and TRBJ1-3. TRBV21-1 is marked as a pseudogene. CDR3 length equals 15 residues. In nucleotides, the CDR3 is TGTGCCAGCAGCAAAGACGGGAGCTCTGGAAACACCATATATTTT. Encoded protein: CASSKDGSSGNTIYF.

Only a few counts were recorded for this clone. The chain is built from TRBV27 and TRBJ2-7; maybe TRBD1 (5 bases). V lost 5 bases to trimming and J lost 0 bases, with 11 bases between them. There are 14 residues in the CDR3. Germline CDR1 is MNHEY and CDR2 is SMNVEV (reference sequence). The chain's CDR3 is CASSTRQSSYEQYV. CDR3 bases: TGTGCCAGCAGTACCCGACAGAGCTCCTACGAGCAGTACGTC.

The J gene is TRBJ1-1, the V gene TRBV18, with TRBD1 identical over 7 bases. V shed 0 bases and J 8 bases; nucleotides not matched to a gene: 3. This CDR3 comprises 13 residues. Per germline, CDR1 KGHSH and CDR2 LQKENI. The CDR3 DNA is TGTGCCAGCTCACCACCGACAGGGCTGGAAGCTTTCTTT. It specifies CASSPPTGLEAFF.

The J gene is TRBJ2-7, the V gene TRBV28; D is ambiguous. V was pared by 2 bases and J by 6 bases, with 8 bases between. The CDR3 runs 12 residues. Germline assignment: CDR1 MDHEN and CDR2 SYDVKM. This CDR3 reads CASSLRLGEQYF. The CDR3 DNA follows: TGTGCCAGCAGTTTAAGACTCGGCGAGCAGTACTTC.

The V gene is TRBV10-3, the J gene TRBJ2-3; 10 bases are a match to TRBD2. The CDR3 covers 15 residues. Germline-derived CDR1 and CDR2 are ENHRY and SYGVKD. V gave up 3 bases and J gave up 6 bases; unmatched junction bases: 6. The CDR3 here is CAISDIAGGRDTQYF. CDR3 in DNA: TGTGCCATCAGTGATATAGCGGGAGGACGGGATACGCAGTATTTT.

The J gene is TRBJ2-7, the V gene TRBV6-5; TRBD1 aligns across 9 bases. CDR3 length: 14 amino acids. Germline assignment: CDR1 MNHEY and CDR2 SVGAGI. With 6 bases clipped from V and 3 bases from J, the junction kept 6 bases outside the gene matches. The CDR3: CASRAGTGLYEQYF. The CDR3 nucleotides read TGTGCCAGCAGGGCCGGGACAGGGCTCTACGAGCAGTACTTC.

V and J are TRBV6-5 and TRBJ2-2; 7 nucleotides line up with TRBD1. The CDR3 consists of 16 residues. The V gene end was trimmed by 2 bases and the J gene end by 1 base; junction bases not matched to a gene: 4. CDR1 and CDR2 from the germline V gene are MNHEY and SVGAGI. Here the CDR3 DNA reads TGTGCCAGCAGTTACCGTAGACAGGGGAACACCGGGGAGCTGTTTTTT. Translation: CASSYRRQGNTGELFF.

The J gene is TRBJ1-6, the V gene TRBV30; 7 bases fit TRBD1. CDR3 size: 15 residues. The germline V gene encodes CDR1 GTSNPN and CDR2 SVGIG (reference sequence). V gave up 3 bases and J gave up 7 bases; unmatched junction bases: 9. The CDR3 DNA reads TGTGCCTGGAGATATTCGGGACAGCTGAATTCACCCCTCCACTTT. This encodes CAWRYSGQLNSPLHF.

The chain couples TRBV28 to TRBJ1-4; 9 bases are a match to TRBD1. The CDR3 runs 16 residues. V lost 5 bases, J lost 6 bases, and 10 bases stayed unmatched. The germline V gene has CDR1 MDHEN and CDR2 SYDVKM. CDR3 nucleotide sequence: TGTGCCAGCAGTCCCAGGACAGGGGTAACGTATGAAAAACTGTTTTTT. This encodes CASSPRTGVTYEKLFF.

This clone occurred once. The rearrangement uses TRBV5-1 and TRBJ2-7; 8 positions agree with TRBD1. The length of the CDR3 is 14 residues. Per germline, CDR1 SGHRS and CDR2 YFSETQ. V was clipped by 4 bases and J by 4 bases; unmatched bases: 7. This CDR3 is CASSPGTGIYEQYF. The CDR3 DNA follows: TGCGCCAGCAGCCCAGGGACAGGAATATACGAGCAGTACTTC.

This chain joins TRBV19 and TRBJ1-6; no clear D. The V gene lost 8 bases and the J gene lost 5 bases, with 13 bases spanning the gap. Germline V gene lookup returns CDR1 LNHDA and CDR2 SQIVND (reference sequence). CDR3 length: 14 amino acids. DNA of the CDR3: TGTGCCAGTTCAGGACGGGAGAATAATTCACCCCTCCACTTT. Residues: CASSGRENNSPLHF.